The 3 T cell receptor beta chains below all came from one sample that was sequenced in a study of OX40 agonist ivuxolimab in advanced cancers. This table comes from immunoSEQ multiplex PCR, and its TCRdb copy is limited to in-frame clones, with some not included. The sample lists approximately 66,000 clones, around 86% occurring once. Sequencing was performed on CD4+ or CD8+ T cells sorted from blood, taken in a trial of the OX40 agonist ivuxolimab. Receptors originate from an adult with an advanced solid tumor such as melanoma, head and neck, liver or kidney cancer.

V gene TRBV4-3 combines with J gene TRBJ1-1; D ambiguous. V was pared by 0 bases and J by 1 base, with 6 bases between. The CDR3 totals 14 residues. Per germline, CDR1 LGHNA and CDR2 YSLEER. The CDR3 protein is CASSQDGGNTEAFF. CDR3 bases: TGCGCCAGCAGCCAAGATGGAGGGAACACTGAAGCTTTCTTT.

In DNA form, the CDR3 reads TGTGCCAGCTCACCACTCCTGTCAGGGGAGACTAGGAACACTGAAGCTTTCTTT. It specifies CASSPLLSGETRNTEAFF. The chain uses TRBV18 and TRBJ1-1; TRBD1 is a possible D gene (6 bases). CDR1 KGHSH and CDR2 LQKENI come from the germline V gene. This CDR3 region has 18 residues. Trimming took 1 base from V and 1 from J, leaving 19 bases between them.

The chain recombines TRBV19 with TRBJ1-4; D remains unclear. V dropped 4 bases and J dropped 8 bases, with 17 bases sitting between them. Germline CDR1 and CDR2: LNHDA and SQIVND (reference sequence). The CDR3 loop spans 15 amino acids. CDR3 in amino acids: CASSSPGLWGEKLFF. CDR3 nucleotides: TGTGCCAGTAGTAGTCCCGGCCTCTGGGGAGAAAAACTGTTTTTT.